Below, 12 T cell receptor beta chains from the same sample are listed, as sequenced in a study of OX40 agonist ivuxolimab in advanced cancers. Sequencing used immunoSEQ multiplex PCR; TCRdb keeps in-frame clones, though not all of them. This sample has 53,000 or so clones, with 65% to 85% found just once. Sequenced here: CD4+ or CD8+ T cells sorted from blood, sampled in a trial of the OX40 agonist ivuxolimab. The receptors were gathered from an adult with an advanced solid tumor such as melanoma, head and neck, liver or kidney cancer.

Here the CDR3 DNA reads TGTGCCAGCAGTGAATCCAGCACAGATACGCAGTATTTT. Translation: CASSESSTDTQYF. The chain combines TRBV6-1 with TRBJ2-3, with D unclear. The germline V gene has CDR1 MNHNS and CDR2 SASEGT. The CDR3 length is 13 residues. Trimming took off 2 bases at V and 0 bases at J, with 3 bases between the two ends.

This chain joins TRBV18 and TRBJ1-2; D is perhaps TRBD1 (6 bases). Trimming took 4 bases from V and 6 from J, leaving 12 bases between them. Germline V lookup: CDR1 KGHSH, CDR2 LQKENI. This CDR3 spans 13 amino acids. The CDR3 loop is CASSRQVEDGYTF. The CDR3 DNA reads TGTGCCAGCTCACGACAGGTTGAGGATGGCTACACCTTC.

On this clone: The junction and the germline gene differ at one end; a read error may be behind it. The chain has TRBV5-1 and TRBJ1-2; 8 nucleotides align to TRBD1. The CDR3 spans 12 residues. Germline CDR1 is SGHRS and CDR2 is YFSETQ. Here the CDR3 DNA reads TGCGCCAGCAGCTCCGGACAGGGTGGCCCGGTCTTC. Translation: CASSSGQGGPVF.

This chain joins TRBV21-1 and TRBJ2-7; TRBD2 is the table's D call and was not checked against the DNA. TRBV21-1 is a pseudogene. The CDR3 is 14 amino acids. The DNA for the CDR3 is TGTGCCAGCAGCAAAGTGTTGAGCTCCTACGAGCAGTACTTC. As protein: CASSKVLSSYEQYF.

V is TRBV6-1 and J is TRBJ2-7; 7 bases fit TRBD1. CDR1 and CDR2 from the germline V gene are MNHNS and SASEGT. This CDR3 region has 15 residues. V shed 6 bases and J 5 bases; nucleotides not matched to a gene: 13. Here the CDR3 DNA reads TGTGCCAGCAGCGACTCCGGGACAGACAGACACGAGCAGTACTTC. Its protein is CASSDSGTDRHEQYF.

Points on this clone: One end of the junction varies from germline; a read error may be responsible. Other DNA sequences from this sample encode an identical CDR3 as well. The chain uses TRBV7-3 and TRBJ2-6; 9 bases line up with TRBD1. The CDR3 consists of 17 residues. Looked up from germline, CDR1 is SGHTA and CDR2 is FQGTGA. In DNA form, the CDR3 reads TGCGCCAGCAGCACAGGGGGCACCCTCTCTGGGGCCAACGTCCTGACTTTC. This codes for CASSTGGTLSGANVLTF.

The V and J genes are TRBV5-1 and TRBJ2-1, with D maybe TRBD1 (6 bases). CDR1 is SGHRS and CDR2 is YFSETQ in the germline V gene. The CDR3 extends over 14 amino acids. Trimming removed 6 bases at V and 1 base at J, with 11 bases between. This chain's CDR3 is CASKPGQSYNEQFF. The CDR3 DNA reads as TGCGCCAGCAAACCTGGACAGTCCTACAATGAGCAGTTCTTC.

The gene calls are TRBV9 and TRBJ1-2, with D possibly being TRBD1 (6 bases). The ends were cut back, 3 bases at V and 0 bases at J, with 24 bases in the middle. Germline values: CDR1 SGDLS, CDR2 YYNGEE. The length of the CDR3 is 19 residues. The CDR3 DNA sequence: TGTGCCAGCAGCGCCGAATCGACAGGACAGCCTACCGCTAACTATGGCTACACCTTC. This translates into CASSAESTGQPTANYGYTF.

The J gene is TRBJ1-6, the V gene TRBV23-1; D perhaps matches TRBD1 (6 bases). TRBV23-1 is assigned to the ORF class and has an uncertain function. The V end lost 0 bases, the J end lost 5 bases, and 14 bases lay between the germline ends. The CDR3 is made up of 17 amino acids. The CDR3 region has the DNA TGCGCCAGCAGTCAATCCCATCGGGCAGGGGATAATTCACCCCTCCACTTT. It encodes CASSQSHRAGDNSPLHF.

The chain combines TRBV28 with TRBJ1-6, with a weak D call TRBD1 (5 bases). This CDR3 has 16 amino acids. Trimming shortened V by 6 bases and J by 7 bases, and 19 bases separated the two germline ends. Germline CDR1 reads MDHEN; CDR2 reads SYDVKM. CDR3 amino acids: CASRDSGLRGNSPLHF. The DNA of the CDR3 is TGTGCCAGCAGGGACTCGGGTCTTAGGGGCAATTCACCCCTCCACTTT.

This chain connects TRBV5-1 to TRBJ2-1; TRBD1 might be the D (7 bases). The CDR3 has 16 residues. Germline CDR1 reads SGHRS; CDR2 reads YFSETQ. The V end lost 0 bases, the J end lost 3 bases, and 13 bases lay between the germline ends. CDR3 DNA sequence: TGCGCCAGCAGCTTGGATGGAGGGGACAGCTACAATGAGCAGTTCTTC. It specifies CASSLDGGDSYNEQFF.

This sequence joins TRBV19 and TRBJ2-7; 8 positions match TRBD2. The J segment lost 5 bases and the V segment lost 5 bases, leaving 11 bases of the junction unmatched. The CDR3 has 15 residues. Germline V gene lookup returns CDR1 LNHDA and CDR2 SQIVND (reference sequence). CDR3 bases: TGTGCCAGTAGTTCCGCCCTGACTAGCGCGCACGAGCAGTACTTC. This codes for CASSSALTSAHEQYF.